A single sample is the source of the 27 T cell receptor beta chains below, sequenced in a study of shared clonotypes between healthy human individuals. Sequencing used immunoSEQ multiplex PCR; TCRdb keeps in-frame clones, though not all of them. This table holds some 1.4 million clones, roughly 96% found once. Source material: naive CD4+ T cells sorted from blood. Specified subset: CD45RA+ positively selected. The receptors derive from a man aged 30 to 39 in good health.

This clone has a single count. The V and J genes are TRBV6-6 and TRBJ2-7, with a tentative D call TRBD1 (5 bases). Germline V gene data show CDR1 as MNHNY and CDR2 as SVGAGI (reference sequence). V dropped 2 bases and J dropped 12 bases, with 14 bases sitting between them. CDR3 size: 12 residues. The DNA for the CDR3 is TGTGCCAGCAGTTACCCTACAGGCTACCGGTACTTC. As protein: CASSYPTGYRYF.

Concerning this clone itself: Other DNA sequences in the sample encode the same CDR3. This sequence joins TRBV28 and TRBJ1-5, with 9 bases identical to TRBD1. J lost 4 bases, V lost 2 bases, and 0 bases had no gene match. The germline gives CDR1 MDHEN, CDR2 SYDVKM. The CDR3 is 14 amino acids. The CDR3 reads CASSLGQGNQPQHF. In nucleotides, the CDR3 is TGTGCCAGCAGTTTAGGACAGGGGAATCAGCCCCAGCATTTT.

This chain uses TRBV6-6 with TRBJ2-4; D is ambiguous. V lost 6 bases and J lost 4, with 4 bases in between. Looked up from germline, CDR1 is MNHNY and CDR2 is SVGAGI (reference sequence). This CDR3 is 11 amino acids long. This CDR3 is CASSIKNIQYF. Here the CDR3 DNA reads TGTGCCAGCAGCATAAAAAACATTCAGTACTTC.

This chain joins TRBV6-1 and TRBJ1-5; D unclear. The CDR3 totals 13 residues. Trimming shortened V by 6 bases and J by 4 bases, and 10 bases separated the two germline ends. Per germline, CDR1 MNHNS and CDR2 SASEGT. The CDR3 DNA reads TGTGCCAGCAGAATTACGGATAATCAGCCCCAGCATTTT. Translated, it gives CASRITDNQPQHF.

J is TRBJ1-2 and V is TRBV28, with a weak D call TRBD1 (6 bases). CDR1 is MDHEN, CDR2 SYDVKM, per germline. V was trimmed by 7 bases and J by 7 bases, leaving 19 bases between them. This CDR3 has 14 residues. CDR3 in amino acids: CASTPSGTRGGYTF. DNA for the CDR3: TGTGCCAGCACCCCTTCCGGGACACGCGGTGGCTACACCTTC.

Turning to this clone: Different DNA sequences within this sample yield the same CDR3. The rearrangement uses TRBV28 and TRBJ2-7; 9 bases line up with TRBD1. The CDR3 runs 15 residues. The V segment lost 4 bases and the J segment 4 bases; nucleotides outside the gene matches: 8. Germline loops: CDR1 MDHEN, CDR2 SYDVKM. In DNA, the CDR3 is TGTGCCAGCAGTTCCCCGGGACAGGGAGGGTACGAGCAGTACTTC. It codes for CASSSPGQGGYEQYF.

The chain couples TRBV5-4 to TRBJ2-1; TRBD2 aligns across 11 bases. Germline V gene lookup returns CDR1 SGHNT and CDR2 YYREEE (reference sequence). The trim removed 4 bases at V and 0 bases at J, leaving 9 bases unmatched. The CDR3 loop spans 18 amino acids. CDR3 nucleotides: TGTGCCAGCAGCCCCTCAATGACTAGCGGGAACTCCTACAATGAGCAGTTCTTC. Its protein is CASSPSMTSGNSYNEQFF.

The V call is TRBV7-7, the J call TRBJ2-3; D is ambiguous. Trimming took 5 bases from V and 4 from J, leaving 16 bases between them. The length of the CDR3 is 15 residues. Germline assignment: CDR1 SSHAT and CDR2 FNYEAQ (reference sequence). Here the CDR3 reads CASSPDLATADTQYF. The CDR3 DNA is TGTGCCAGCAGCCCAGACTTGGCAACGGCAGATACGCAGTATTTT.

The rearrangement joins TRBV23-1 to TRBJ1-1, with D possibly matching TRBD1 (5 bases). TRBV23-1 is an ORF, and what it does is uncertain. The CDR3 runs to 15 residues. Trimming took 3 bases from V and 5 from J, leaving 16 bases between them. The CDR3 here is CASSHPSRGETEAFF. The CDR3 DNA follows: TGCGCCAGCAGTCATCCATCACGAGGGGAAACTGAAGCTTTCTTT.

The gene calls are TRBV7-9 and TRBJ2-2, with TRBD2 matching 12 bases. V lost 3 bases, J lost 4 bases, and 0 bases stayed unmatched. The CDR3 loop spans 15 amino acids. Germline V CDR1 and CDR2: SEHNR, FQNEAQ (reference sequence). The CDR3, as DNA: TGTGCCAGCAGCTTGACTAGCGGGGGCACCGGGGAGCTGTTTTTT. This sequence encodes CASSLTSGGTGELFF.

This sequence joins TRBV6-5 and TRBJ2-1, with 12 bases fitting TRBD2. The germline V gene has CDR1 MNHEY and CDR2 SVGAGI. Germline trimming cut 6 bases from V and 7 bases from J; bases unmatched to any gene: 4. The CDR3 is 14 residues long. The CDR3 sequence: CASRPGLAGNEQFF. In DNA, the CDR3 is TGTGCCAGCAGGCCCGGACTAGCGGGAAATGAGCAGTTCTTC.

This clone has just a few counts. Germline and junction disagree at one end, which may indicate a read error. The same CDR3 arises from other DNA sequences in this sample as well. The V gene is TRBV28, the J gene TRBJ2-1; D is ambiguous. Per the germline V gene, CDR1 is MDHEN and CDR2 is SYDVKM. This CDR3 spans 12 amino acids. The CDR3 is CASSTTYNEQFF. In DNA, the CDR3 is TGTGCCAGCAGTACTACCTATAATGAGCAGTTCTTC. Variable domain in full (rest from reference TRBV28 and TRBJ2-1): DVKVTQSSRYLVKRTGEKVFLECVQDMDHENMFWYRQDPGLGLRLIYFSYDVKMKEKGDIPEGYSVSREKKERFSLILESASTNQTSMYLCASSTTYNEQFFGPGTRLTVL.

The V call is TRBV30, the J call TRBJ1-4, with 10 bases identical to TRBD1. With V trimmed by 4 bases and J by 8 bases, 7 bases remained unmatched. This CDR3 has 14 amino acids. The germline CDR1 and CDR2 sequences are GTSNPN and SVGIG (reference sequence). CDR3 loop: CAWNWGTGVEKLFF. The CDR3 DNA reads TGTGCCTGGAATTGGGGGACAGGGGTCGAAAAACTGTTTTTT.

V and J are TRBV5-6 and TRBJ1-4; no reliable D call. The germline V and J ends were trimmed by 5 bases and 8 bases, with 19 bases remaining between them. CDR1 and CDR2 (germline): SGHDT, YYEEEE. The CDR3 extends over 15 amino acids. Here the CDR3 DNA reads TGTGCCAGCAGAAAAGGGAACATATTGGGGGAAAAACTGTTTTTT. The encoded protein is CASRKGNILGEKLFF.

The rearrangement joins TRBV7-8 to TRBJ2-7; a weak D match, TRBD2 (5 bases). Trimming left V 2 bases short and J 2 bases short, with 13 bases between. There are 15 residues in the CDR3. Germline V CDR1 and CDR2: SGHVS, FQNEAQ. For the CDR3, the DNA is TGTGCCAGCAGCTTACAGCGGAGGCCCGCCTACGAGCAGTACTTC. Its protein product is CASSLQRRPAYEQYF.

The chain combines TRBV5-1 with TRBJ2-2; weak D call: TRBD2 (5 bases). Germline V gives CDR1 SGHRS, CDR2 YFSETQ. The CDR3 is made up of 15 amino acids. The DNA of the CDR3 is TGCGCAACCCATCGGGGAGCTGATAACACCGGGGAGCTGTTTTTT. Protein: CATHRGADNTGELFF.

This rearrangement joins TRBV5-1 to TRBJ1-2; 7 bases line up with TRBD1. Germline trimming cut 1 base from V and 8 bases from J; bases unmatched to any gene: 14. Germline CDR1 and CDR2: SGHRS and YFSETQ. The CDR3 is 16 residues long. The CDR3 region has the DNA TGCGCCAGCAGCTTGTCTCAAAACAGGGGTTTGGAAGGCTACACCTTC. Protein sequence: CASSLSQNRGLEGYTF.

The genes are TRBV5-1 and TRBJ2-5; 7 bases align to TRBD1. Germline lookup yields CDR1 SGHRS and CDR2 YFSETQ. J lost 1 base, V lost 4 bases, and 1 base had no gene match. The CDR3 spans 13 residues. CDR3 loop: CASSTGAQETQYF. DNA for the CDR3: TGCGCCAGCAGCACAGGGGCCCAAGAGACCCAGTACTTC.

This chain uses TRBV6-1 with TRBJ1-4; D not resolved. Per germline, CDR1 MNHNS and CDR2 SASEGT. The CDR3 length is 18 residues. Trimming removed 2 bases at V and 4 bases at J, with 20 bases between. The CDR3 is CASSELIGVGSINEKLFF. CDR3 nucleotide sequence: TGTGCCAGCAGTGAATTGATAGGAGTAGGGTCCATTAATGAAAAACTGTTTTTT.

The chain has TRBV21-1 and TRBJ2-7; TRBD1, as called in the table, went unchecked against the DNA. TRBV21-1 is recorded as a pseudogene. CDR3 length: 16 residues. The CDR3 loop is CARKTGGSVVYYEQYF. CDR3 in DNA: TGTGCCCGCAAGACAGGGGGCTCCGTGGTCTACTACGAGCAGTACTTC.

J is TRBJ2-1 and V is TRBV11-3; 8 nucleotides line up with TRBD1. V trimming: 3 bases; J trimming: 8 bases; junction bases outside the gene matches: 18. Germline-derived CDR1 and CDR2 are SGHNT and YENEEA. The CDR3 length is 18 residues. CDR3 region: CASSFRTGPSNLGHEQFF. The CDR3 coding sequence is TGTGCCAGCAGCTTTCGGACAGGGCCCTCGAACCTCGGCCATGAGCAGTTCTTC.

V gene TRBV5-1 combines with J gene TRBJ1-1; D not certain. The CDR3 totals 15 residues. V was trimmed by 1 base and J by 0 bases, leaving 10 bases between them. The germline V gene has CDR1 SGHRS and CDR2 YFSETQ. The CDR3 is CASSLSRKLNTEAFF. CDR3 in DNA: TGCGCCAGCAGCTTGTCCAGGAAACTGAACACTGAAGCTTTCTTT.

The chain uses TRBV5-5 and TRBJ1-1; D is undetermined. This CDR3 spans 14 amino acids. Germline loops: CDR1 SGHKS, CDR2 YYEKEE (reference sequence). V shed 0 bases and J shed 1 base, with 7 bases lying between them. In DNA, the CDR3 is TGTGCCAGCAGCTTGGTAGGTAAGAACACTGAAGCTTTCTTT. Residues: CASSLVGKNTEAFF.

The rearrangement uses TRBV7-6 and TRBJ2-6; D gene unclear. The germline V gene has CDR1 SGHVS and CDR2 FNYEAQ. This CDR3 is 11 amino acids long. The ends were cut back, 8 bases at V and 6 bases at J, with 5 bases in the middle. The CDR3 DNA reads as TGTGCCAGCGAAAAGGCCAACGTCCTGACTTTC. Its protein is CASEKANVLTF.

This chain joins TRBV15 and TRBJ2-1, with D perhaps being TRBD1 or TRBD2 (5 bases each). Germline V CDR1 and CDR2: LNHNV, YYDKDF (reference sequence). This CDR3 is 18 amino acids long. Trimming took 0 bases from V and 9 from J, leaving 24 bases between them. The CDR3 nucleotides read TGTGCCACCAGCAGAGATCAAAGGGTGTCCGGTTGGGGGTTTGAGCAGTTCTTC. This encodes CATSRDQRVSGWGFEQFF. Combining the CDR3 with reference TRBV15 and TRBJ2-1 gives the whole variable domain DAMVIQNPRYQVTQFGKPVTLSCSQTLNHNVMYWYQQKSSQAPKLLFHYYDKDFNNEADTPDNFQSRRPNTSFCFLDIRSPGLGDTAMYLCATSRDQRVSGWGFEQFFGPGTRLTVL.

The V call is TRBV4-1, the J call TRBJ2-7; D is unresolved. This CDR3 spans 13 amino acids. CDR1 MGHRA and CDR2 YSYEKL come from the germline V gene. With 0 bases removed from V and 3 bases from J, the gap between germline ends came to 6 bases. The CDR3 loop reads CASSQEMSYEQYF. The CDR3 bases are TGCGCCAGCAGCCAAGAAATGAGCTACGAGCAGTACTTC.

For this clone: This sample also contains other DNA sequences that code for the same CDR3. The chain uses TRBV9 and TRBJ2-1, with 7 nucleotides matching TRBD2. V shed 2 bases and J 5 bases; nucleotides not matched to a gene: 4. The CDR3 has 14 residues. Germline values: CDR1 SGDLS, CDR2 YYNGEE. CDR3 sequence: CASSVRGRDNEQFF. CDR3 nucleotide sequence: TGTGCCAGCAGCGTGCGCGGGAGAGACAATGAGCAGTTCTTC. The whole variable domain, filled in from reference TRBV9 and TRBJ2-1, reads DSGVTQTPKHLITATGQRVTLRCSPRSGDLSVYWYQQSLDQGLQFLIQYYNGEERAKGNILERFSAQQFPDLHSELNLSSLELGDSALYFCASSVRGRDNEQFFGPGTRLTVL.